The T cell receptor (beta chain) described here comes from a study of T cells in Graves' hyperthyroidism and ophthalmopathy. Study-level information: Before any treatment, at initial diagnosis, peripheral blood was collected.

Regarding the study as a whole: The authors' 13 V-J model separated ophthalmopathy from stable hyperthyroidism.

This clonotype was recorded many times. Its specificity is unknown. Amplification of TCR beta CDR3 regions used RNA as the template. When the TCR CDR3 underwent first-round RT-PCR, the HTBI primer set was used. In TCRdb, the multiplex PCR reads were re-called with MiXCR into one record per CDR3 protein. The sample has approximately 400,000 distinct CDR3 sequences, about 14% seen once; the top ten hold more than 9.5%. From germline, CDR1 is KGHSH and CDR2 LQKENI. Trimming removed 3 bases at V and 1 base at J, with 9 bases between. The CDR3 sequence is 14 residues long. The sequencing input was blood. This sequence originates from a woman aged 60 to 75 with Graves' hyperthyroidism. This sequence joins TRBV18 and TRBJ1-1; D unclear. As DNA, the CDR3 is TGTGCCAGCTCACCTTCCGCTGGGAACACTGAAGCTTTCTTT. It specifies CASSPSAGNTEAFF.